The 24 T cell receptor beta chains in this list originate from one sample, sequenced in a study of T cell responses to AZD1222 COVID-19 vaccine. Generated by immunoSEQ multiplex PCR, the TCRdb table keeps only in-frame clones and is missing some. The data contain approximately 170,000 clones, roughly 90% of them seen just once; the ten biggest clones take up approximately 4%. The source was peripheral blood, collected on day 0 of AZD1222 vaccination. These receptors all come from an adult in good health.

The chain uses TRBV3-1 (or the pseudogene TRBV3-2) and TRBJ1-1; TRBD1 is a possible D gene (6 bases). CDR1 is LGHDT, CDR2 YNNKEL, per germline (reference sequence). V lost 8 bases, J lost 4 bases, and 11 bases lay in between. There are 12 residues in the CDR3. This CDR3 reads CASATGFTEAFF. In DNA, the CDR3 is TGTGCCAGCGCTACAGGGTTCACTGAAGCTTTCTTT.

The chain joins TRBV6-5 to TRBJ1-5; D call uncertain. This CDR3 has 15 amino acids. The germline V gene encodes CDR1 MNHEY and CDR2 SVGAGI. V lost 4 bases and J 2 bases, leaving 12 bases between the germline ends. This CDR3 is CASSSGRRGNQPQHF. The CDR3 DNA reads as TGTGCCAGCAGTTCTGGACGGAGGGGCAATCAGCCCCAGCATTTT.

V usage is TRBV6-6 and J usage is TRBJ2-5; TRBD2 aligns across 7 bases. V trimming: 5 bases; J trimming: 7 bases; junction bases outside the gene matches: 19. CDR1 is MNHNY, CDR2 SVGAGI, per germline (reference sequence). The CDR3 length is 17 residues. In DNA form, the CDR3 reads TGTGCCAGCAGTCCCTCGCAGACCGGGAGGCCTATGGGGACCCAGTACTTC. Residues: CASSPSQTGRPMGTQYF.

The V and J genes are TRBV5-1 and TRBJ1-5; 7 nucleotides match TRBD1. The length of the CDR3 is 17 residues. V lost 3 bases and J lost 3; bases outside the gene matches: 12. CDR1 SGHRS and CDR2 YFSETQ come from the germline V gene. CDR3 protein: CASSWGPTGAINQPQHF. The CDR3 region has the DNA TGCGCCAGCAGCTGGGGACCTACAGGGGCGATCAATCAGCCCCAGCATTTT.

The rearrangement joins TRBV7-3 to TRBJ2-7; D unclear. The CDR3 runs 13 residues. Trimming cost V 1 base and J 3 bases, with 7 bases left between them. The V gene's germline CDR1 is SGHTA and CDR2 FQGTGA. The CDR3 coding sequence is TGTGCCAGCAGCTTAAGGGCAGACTACGAGCAGTACTTC. It yields the protein CASSLRADYEQYF.

The chain combines TRBV6-5 with TRBJ1-1; unclear D gene. Trimming removed 6 bases at V and 4 bases at J, with 9 bases between. In germline, CDR1 is MNHEY, CDR2 SVGAGI. The CDR3 extends over 12 amino acids. The CDR3: CASRRAGTEAFF. The CDR3, as DNA: TGTGCCAGCAGGCGGGCGGGCACTGAAGCTTTCTTT.

The J gene is TRBJ1-3, the V gene TRBV12-3 or TRBV12-4; 7 positions agree with TRBD1. This CDR3 is built from 13 residues. V lost 11 bases to trimming and J lost 0 bases; unmatched junction nucleotides: 4. The CDR3 loop is CAAGQNSGNTIYF. The CDR3 region has the DNA TGTGCCGCGGGACAGAACTCTGGAAACACCATATATTTT.

The CDR3, as DNA: TGCGCCAGCAACGGACACACGAACACTGAAGCTTTCTTT. Translation gives CASNGHTNTEAFF. The chain links TRBV5-1 to TRBJ1-1; TRBD1 is a possible D gene (5 bases). CDR3 length: 13 residues. V was shortened by 6 bases and J by 1 base, with 10 bases between the two germline ends. The germline V gene has CDR1 SGHRS and CDR2 YFSETQ.

This chain uses TRBV6-2 or TRBV6-3 with TRBJ2-5, with a weak D call TRBD1 (6 bases). The CDR3 totals 13 residues. The V and J ends lost 2 bases and 4 bases respectively, with 8 bases between them. Germline V gene lookup returns CDR1 MNHEY and CDR2 SVGEGT. Here the CDR3 reads CASSYPGAETQYF. For the CDR3, the DNA is TGTGCCAGCAGTTACCCAGGGGCAGAGACCCAGTACTTC.

This clone has a handful of counts. In DNA, the CDR3 is TGTGCCAGCAGTACTCTGACCGGACGTCGAACTGAAGCTTTCTTT. It yields the protein CASSTLTGRRTEAFF. V is TRBV27 and J is TRBJ1-1; D is unclear. Trimming removed 5 bases from V and 5 bases from J, with 18 bases in between. This CDR3 comprises 15 residues. Germline assignment: CDR1 MNHEY and CDR2 SMNVEV (reference sequence).

The table lists this clone with a count of one. Additional DNA sequences in this sample encode the identical CDR3. The chain uses TRBV19 and TRBJ1-1, with D unclear. CDR3 length equals 14 residues. Per the germline V gene, CDR1 is LNHDA and CDR2 is SQIVND (reference sequence). V was cut by 2 bases and J by 2 bases, with 9 bases left in between. CDR3 amino acids: CASSIIGVNTEAFF. For the CDR3, the DNA is TGTGCCAGTAGTATAATTGGGGTCAACACTGAAGCTTTCTTT.

V usage is TRBV5-3 and J usage is TRBJ2-7; D is uncertain. TRBV5-3 is marked as an open reading frame, function uncertain. This CDR3 contains 13 residues. V shed 1 base and J shed 2 bases, with 7 bases lying between them. The CDR3, as DNA: TGTGCCAGAAGCTTGCCTCCGGCCTACGAGCAGTACTTC. Its translation is CARSLPPAYEQYF.

This clone was recorded once. The J gene is TRBJ1-4, the V gene TRBV19, with unresolved D. V was pared by 8 bases and J by 0 bases, with 7 bases between. This CDR3 is built from 13 residues. Germline CDR1 is LNHDA and CDR2 is SQIVND (reference sequence). CDR3 bases: TGTGCCAGTTCCTGGACAACTAATGAAAAACTGTTTTTT. This encodes CASSWTTNEKLFF.

Turning to this clone: The same CDR3 is also encoded by other DNA sequences in this sample. The V and J genes are TRBV30 and TRBJ2-5, with D perhaps given as TRBD1 or TRBD2 (6 bases each). Germline V CDR1 and CDR2: GTSNPN, SVGIG (reference sequence). The germline V and J ends were trimmed by 3 bases and 4 bases, with 9 bases remaining between them. This CDR3 comprises 12 residues. CDR3 in DNA: TGTGCCTGGAGCCGGGGGCGAGAGACCCAGTACTTC. Its translation is CAWSRGRETQYF.

The chain links TRBV10-3 to TRBJ2-4, with TRBD2 identical over 7 bases. Per germline, CDR1 ENHRY and CDR2 SYGVKD. The length of the CDR3 is 14 residues. V trimming: 9 bases; J trimming: 0 bases; junction bases outside the gene matches: 5. CDR3 coding DNA: TGTGCCATAAGCCGGGGGGAAGCCAAAAACATTCAGTACTTC. It translates to CAISRGEAKNIQYF.

J is TRBJ2-6 and V is TRBV5-1, with a weak D call TRBD1 (5 bases). Per the germline V gene, CDR1 is SGHRS and CDR2 is YFSETQ. V was cut by 2 bases and J by 0 bases, with 12 bases left in between. The CDR3 loop spans 17 amino acids. This CDR3 is CASSLGVVSSGANVLTF. The CDR3 region has the DNA TGCGCCAGCAGCTTAGGGGTTGTGAGCTCTGGGGCCAACGTCCTGACTTTC.

The chain couples TRBV6-6 to TRBJ1-3; D is uncertain. Between the trimmed V and J ends, which lost 6 bases and 0 bases, there was a span of 12 bases. The V gene's germline CDR1 is MNHNY and CDR2 SVGAGI (reference sequence). This CDR3 spans 15 amino acids. The CDR3: CASSTRRSSGNTIYF. Here the CDR3 DNA reads TGTGCCAGCAGCACGCGGCGGAGCTCTGGAAACACCATATATTTT.

The chain links TRBV7-3 to TRBJ2-2; 9 nucleotides match TRBD2. The CDR3 has 17 residues. The germline V gene has CDR1 SGHTA and CDR2 FQGTGA. The V segment lost 5 bases and the J segment 4 bases; nucleotides outside the gene matches: 11. CDR3 region: CASSLQAGGAGTGELFF. The CDR3 nucleotides read TGTGCCAGCAGCCTCCAGGCGGGAGGGGCGGGCACCGGGGAGCTGTTTTTT.

V is TRBV19 and J is TRBJ1-5; D not resolved. The germline V and J ends were trimmed by 7 bases and 0 bases, with 7 bases remaining between them. The V gene's germline CDR1 is LNHDA and CDR2 SQIVND (reference sequence). The CDR3 consists of 13 residues. The CDR3 is CASTEYSNQPQHF. CDR3 nucleotides: TGTGCCAGTACCGAATATAGCAATCAGCCCCAGCATTTT.

V usage is TRBV11-3 and J usage is TRBJ1-6; a possible D gene is TRBD1 (5 bases). The germline V gene encodes CDR1 SGHNT and CDR2 YENEEA. The CDR3 is made up of 13 amino acids. V was shortened by 7 bases and J by 9 bases, with 13 bases between the two germline ends. In DNA form, the CDR3 reads TGTGCCAGCACCCGGGGGGAGCGTTCACCCCTCCACTTT. Its translation is CASTRGERSPLHF.

The chain has TRBV4-3 and TRBJ1-1, with D uncertain. The germline V gene encodes CDR1 LGHNA and CDR2 YSLEER. The CDR3 has 13 residues. Deletions cut 0 bases from V and 0 bases from J, with 2 bases between. The CDR3 DNA follows: TGCGCCAGCAGCCAAGATTTGAACACTGAAGCTTTCTTT. Its translation: CASSQDLNTEAFF.

The chain combines TRBV5-1 with TRBJ2-5; 9 bases match TRBD2. Germline V gives CDR1 SGHRS, CDR2 YFSETQ. With V trimmed by 5 bases and J by 4 bases, 3 bases remained unmatched. The CDR3 spans 13 residues. CDR3 sequence reads: CASSSGSGETQYF. The CDR3 DNA follows: TGCGCCAGCAGTAGCGGGAGCGGAGAGACCCAGTACTTC.

The chain is built from TRBV6-5 and TRBJ1-2, with unresolved D. V lost 2 bases and J 8 bases, leaving 15 bases between the germline ends. CDR1 is MNHEY and CDR2 is SVGAGI in the germline V gene. The length of the CDR3 is 14 residues. The CDR3 loop reads CASSYASRGVGYTF. CDR3 sequence (DNA): TGTGCCAGCAGTTACGCGTCCCGCGGAGTGGGCTACACCTTC.

The V call is TRBV7-2, the J call TRBJ1-1; the D is unclear. V was clipped by 5 bases and J by 0 bases, with 10 bases between them. CDR1 is SGHTA, CDR2 FQGNSA, per germline. The CDR3 length is 14 residues. CDR3 protein: CASSRRQLNTEAFF. Here the CDR3 DNA reads TGTGCCAGCAGCCGGCGGCAGCTGAACACTGAAGCTTTCTTT.